This T cell receptor beta chain stems from a study of a mutant IDH1 vaccine in newly diagnosed glioma. Profiled with immunoSEQ multiplex PCR; TCRdb holds only in-frame clones, not every one. The sample lists 56,000 or so clones, less than 85% seen once, with more than 4% in the top ten. As concerns this clone: Its antigen is not known.

Time point indicated: week 47, end of study. In every dose of vaccine, 300 ug of mutant IDH1 20-mer peptide was given alongside topical imiquimod. Trimming stripped 4 bases from V and 3 bases from J, with 25 bases between. This CDR3 contains 19 residues. The germline V gene encodes CDR1 SNHLY and CDR2 FYNNEI. J is TRBJ2-1 and V is TRBV2, with D perhaps TRBD1 or TRBD2 (5 bases each). Sequencing used PBMCs, obtained from a glioma patient whose treatment included an IDH1 peptide vaccine. This sequence originates from a woman between 40 and 55 years old with glioma. Some clones in this sample may be carry-over from other donors' samples. CDR3 sequence (DNA): TGTGCCAGCAGTGGCGGGCGCAGGGTGTCGGAGGCTTTCTACAATGAGCAGTTCTTC. Its protein is CASSGGRRVSEAFYNEQFF.